These T cell receptor beta chains were read from a single sample in a study of T-cell reconstitution after alpha-beta-depleted transplantation in children. MiXCR, applied by TCRdb to the PCR reads, yields one record per CDR3 protein. The table has about 500,000 distinct CDR3 sequences, over 25% seen once. The input for sequencing was PBMCs from the stem cell graft donor, taken from the stem cell graft. These receptors were taken from a human donor who donated a stem cell graft to a child with aplastic anemia. Each CDR3 is given with its conserved first and last residue. Fields, in order: J gene, V gene, clone size, D gene, CDR3 DNA, CDR3 protein. D genes are given only for firm matches. Clone size is shown for a subset of rows, as once, few, many or a class of expanded clone.

>TRBJ1-1|TRBV20-1|NA|NA
TGCAGTGCTTCACCGCTCTTGGACACTGAAGCTTTCTTT
CSASPLLDTEAFF
>TRBJ2-2|TRBV11-2|NA|NA
TGTGCCAGCAGCCACTCCTCATACCAGCCGAACACCGGGGAGCTGTTTTTT
CASSHSSYQPNTGELFF
>TRBJ1-2|TRBV20-1|few|TRBD1
TGCAGTGCTTCAGGGGGCGGCTATGGCTACACCTTC
CSASGGGYGYTF
>TRBJ1-2|TRBV12-3/TRBV12-4|few|NA
TGTGCCAGCGAGACGGCCGGCAAAGGCTACACCTTC
CASETAGKGYTF
>TRBJ2-5|TRBV7-2|many|NA
TGTGCCAGCAGCTATACCAGGGCAAAGACCCAGTACTTC
CASSYTRAKTQYF
>TRBJ1-1|TRBV5-1|NA|NA
TGCGCCAGCAGCTTCGGACACACTGAAGCTTTCTTT
CASSFGHTEAFF
>TRBJ2-1|TRBV7-2|few|TRBD2
TGTGCCAGCAGTAATAGCGGGACTTTATTTATCGATGAGCAGTTCTTC
CASSNSGTLFIDEQFF
>TRBJ2-2|TRBV29-1|NA|NA
TGCAGCGTTGAAGAGGGCGTTCGCACCGGGGAGCTGTTTTTT
CSVEEGVRTGELFF
>TRBJ1-2|TRBV4-3|NA|NA
TGCGCCAGCAGCCCGGAGACTTCCCGAGCTAACTATGGCTACACCTTC
CASSPETSRANYGYTF
>TRBJ2-1|TRBV7-2|few|TRBD2
TGTGCCAGCAGCTTCCGGACTAGCGGGAGCGGTGAGCAGTTCTTC
CASSFRTSGSGEQFF
>TRBJ2-1|TRBV3-1|NA|NA
TGTGCCAGCAGCCGCAGGGGCCCGAGATACAATGAGCAGTTCTTC
CASSRRGPRYNEQFF
>TRBJ1-4|TRBV20-1|NA|TRBD1
TGCAGTGCTAGAGGGCCAGACAGGGGCGGAGGGGAAAAACTGTTTTTT
CSARGPDRGGGEKLFF
>TRBJ2-1|TRBV7-2|NA|TRBD2
TGTGCCAGCAGCGTCACCGGGACTAGCGGGAGCAATGAGCAGTTCTTC
CASSVTGTSGSNEQFF
>TRBJ2-2|TRBV6-5|NA|NA
TGTGCCAGCAGTTACGTTGTCAACACCGGGGAGCTGTTTTTT
CASSYVVNTGELFF
>TRBJ2-5|TRBV10-3|NA|NA
TGTGCCATCAGGGGTCAGGGTCAGGAAGAGACCCAGTACTTC
CAIRGQGQEETQYF
>TRBJ1-6|TRBV20-1|many|TRBD1
TGCAGTGCAATGGACAGGGTCGAATCACCCCTCCACTTT
CSAMDRVESPLHF
>TRBJ2-2|TRBV6-1|few|TRBD1
TGTGCCAGCACTCGGACAGGGAACACCGGGGAGCTGTTTTTT
CASTRTGNTGELFF
>TRBJ1-1|TRBV5-8|few|TRBD1
TGTGCCAGCAGCCCTGACAGGGGCCGTAGCACTGAAGCTTTCTTT
CASSPDRGRSTEAFF
>TRBJ2-7|TRBV6-5|NA|NA
TGTGCCAGCAGTTACCGTGGCGGCGGCTACGAGCAGTACTTC
CASSYRGGGYEQYF
>TRBJ1-2|TRBV4-3|NA|NA
TGCGCCAGCAGCCAAGTCGGTACAGGGTTAGGCTACACCTTC
CASSQVGTGLGYTF
>TRBJ1-1|TRBV12-3/TRBV12-4|few|NA
TGTGCCAGCAGTATCCCGGCCCCCCAGGAGGGTGAAGCTTTCTTT
CASSIPAPQEGEAFF
>TRBJ2-7|TRBV4-3|NA|NA
TGCGCCAGCAGCCAAGTGCGAGGAGAGCAGTACTTC
CASSQVRGEQYF
>TRBJ2-6|TRBV12-3/TRBV12-4|NA|NA
TGTGCCAGCAGTTCAGCAGGGCCCTCTGGGGCCAACGTCCTGACTTTC
CASSSAGPSGANVLTF
>TRBJ2-3|TRBV20-1|NA|NA
TGCAGTGCTAGGCCAGGGACCCCAGATACGCAGTATTTT
CSARPGTPDTQYF